This T cell receptor (beta chain) appears in the sequencing data of a study of cytomegalovirus exposure and HLA in healthy donors. About this clone: Its specificity is not known.

There are 14 residues in the CDR3. In germline, CDR1 is MGHRA, CDR2 YSYEKL. Trimming took off 0 bases at V and 2 bases at J, with 7 bases between the two ends. Study findings and constraints: Across donors, sequencing depth was assumed by presence/absence analyses to be roughly uniform. A reported reduction in N-insertions relative to the 666-donor mean was seen in an Asian-associated ancestry cluster in a later analysis. Reportedly, HLA-A and HLA-B alleles of most subjects were accurately predicted from TCR beta.

PCR was performed using 60 Vbeta and 13 Jbeta primers. The protocol was immunoSEQ multiplex PCR, while the TCRdb copy is restricted to in-frame clones and leaves out a portion. The sample has about 200,000 clones, around 77% seen once. The chain joins TRBV4-1 to TRBJ1-2; no clear D gene. The sequence came from a man aged 25-45 years in good health and CMV-seronegative. The specimen was PBMCs. This CDR3 is CASSQEAANYGYTF. The CDR3 nucleotides read TGCGCCAGCAGCCAAGAGGCGGCGAACTATGGCTACACCTTC.